The 18 T cell receptor beta chains below were found in one sample sequenced in a study of T cell responses to AZD1222 COVID-19 vaccine. The assay was immunoSEQ multiplex PCR, and TCRdb's table has in-frame clones only and misses some. The table lists 100,000 to 150,000 clones, 88% of them singletons. The input for sequencing was peripheral blood, taken on day 0 of AZD1222 vaccination. All receptors derive from an adult in good health.

The chain uses TRBV15 and TRBJ2-1; no firm D call. The CDR3 runs to 13 residues. The V gene's germline CDR1 is LNHNV and CDR2 YYDKDF (reference sequence). V was shortened by 4 bases and J by 8 bases, with 12 bases between the two germline ends. The CDR3 protein is CATSIKVWHEQFF. In DNA, the CDR3 is TGTGCCACCAGCATAAAAGTATGGCATGAGCAGTTCTTC.

Only one count was recorded for this clone. The rearrangement joins TRBV4-1 to TRBJ2-7, with 8 positions matching TRBD2. This CDR3 region has 16 residues. After removal of 3 bases from V and 3 bases from J, the junction contained 10 bases not matched to a gene. The germline gives CDR1 MGHRA, CDR2 YSYEKL. Here the CDR3 DNA reads TGCGCCAGCAGCCAGGTGACCGGGACTAGAGGCTACGAGCAGTACTTC. It yields the protein CASSQVTGTRGYEQYF.

This chain uses TRBV6-5 with TRBJ1-2; D unresolved. The CDR3 sequence is 13 residues long. Germline V lookup: CDR1 MNHEY, CDR2 SVGAGI. V lost 2 bases to trimming and J lost 7 bases, with 11 bases between them. The CDR3 sequence is CASSYKGESGYTF. In DNA, the CDR3 is TGTGCCAGCAGTTACAAGGGTGAAAGTGGCTACACCTTC.

This chain joins TRBV28 and TRBJ2-1; 13 bases map to TRBD2. Trimming at V came to 11 bases and at J to 9 bases, leaving 10 bases not matched to a gene. CDR1 MDHEN and CDR2 SYDVKM come from the germline V gene. This CDR3 contains 14 residues. CDR3 DNA: TGTGCCGGTAGCACTAGCGGGAGGGCCGCTGAGCAGTTCTTC. This sequence encodes CAGSTSGRAAEQFF. Based on the CDR3 plus reference TRBV28 and TRBJ2-1, the full variable domain is DVKVTQSSRYLVKRTGEKVFLECVQDMDHENMFWYRQDPGLGLRLIYFSYDVKMKEKGDIPEGYSVSREKKERFSLILESASTNQTSMYLCAGSTSGRAAEQFFGPGTRLTVL.

This sequence joins TRBV4-3 and TRBJ2-7, with a tentative D call TRBD1 (6 bases). V gave up 4 bases and J gave up 4 bases, with 11 bases separating them. This CDR3 contains 13 residues. Germline-derived CDR1 and CDR2 are LGHNA and YSLEER. The CDR3 here is CASSPQQGYEQYF. CDR3 DNA: TGCGCCAGCAGCCCCCAACAGGGTTACGAGCAGTACTTC.

The J gene is TRBJ2-4, the V gene TRBV15; the match to TRBD1 covers 7 bases. The CDR3 has 14 amino acids. CDR1 LNHNV and CDR2 YYDKDF come from the germline V gene (reference sequence). The V and J ends lost 0 bases and 8 bases, in that order; junction bases with no gene match: 4. The DNA of the CDR3 is TGTGCCACCAGCAGAGATGGACAGGTGGACATTCAGTACTTC. Its translation is CATSRDGQVDIQYF.

J is TRBJ2-3 and V is TRBV6-5, with D possibly called TRBD1 or TRBD2 (7 bases each). CDR1 is MNHEY and CDR2 is SVGAGI in the germline V gene. The V end was cut by 8 bases, the J end by 7 bases, with 19 bases between. The CDR3 sequence is 14 residues long. The CDR3, as DNA: TGTGCCAGCCCGACAGGGACGGGGGGCCATACGCAGTATTTT. It yields the protein CASPTGTGGHTQYF.

This clone was recorded only once. Written as DNA, the CDR3 is TGTGCCAGCAGTTTACAGTACTCTGGAAACACCATATATTTT. It encodes CASSLQYSGNTIYF. V and J are TRBV6-6 and TRBJ1-3, with D uncertain. The V gene lost 4 bases and the J gene lost 0 bases, with 7 bases spanning the gap. This CDR3 comprises 14 residues. Germline V gives CDR1 MNHNY, CDR2 SVGAGI (reference sequence).

The chain joins TRBV7-9 to TRBJ1-2; 7 positions agree with TRBD1. The trim removed 3 bases at V and 8 bases at J, leaving 6 bases unmatched. The CDR3 has 13 residues. Germline V lookup: CDR1 SEHNR, CDR2 FQNEAQ (reference sequence). DNA of the CDR3: TGTGCCAGCAGCTTCAGGGGGGATCAGGGCTACACCTTC. As protein: CASSFRGDQGYTF.

The chain joins TRBV4-3 to TRBJ2-1; TRBD1 might be the D (6 bases). The CDR3 is 15 amino acids. The germline V and J ends were trimmed by 0 bases and 1 base, with 7 bases remaining between them. Germline CDR1 LGHNA, CDR2 YSLEER. DNA for the CDR3: TGCGCCAGCAGCCAAGAACAGGGTTCCTACAATGAGCAGTTCTTC. Amino acids: CASSQEQGSYNEQFF.

The CDR3 DNA reads TGTGCCAGCAGTTTCCCAGGGCCTAATTCACCCCTCCACTTT. Protein sequence: CASSFPGPNSPLHF. This chain links TRBV28 with TRBJ1-6; maybe TRBD1 (5 bases). Germline lookup yields CDR1 MDHEN and CDR2 SYDVKM. V was shortened by 3 bases and J by 6 bases, with 9 bases between the two germline ends. The length of the CDR3 is 14 residues.

A few counts support this clone. V usage is TRBV27 and J usage is TRBJ2-5; 8 bases line up with TRBD1. Germline V lookup: CDR1 MNHEY, CDR2 SMNVEV (reference sequence). With 3 bases clipped from V and 5 bases from J, the junction kept 5 bases outside the gene matches. This CDR3 has 14 residues. The CDR3 is CASSFGQGGETQYF. DNA of the CDR3: TGTGCCAGCAGTTTCGGACAGGGCGGCGAGACCCAGTACTTC.

CDR3 coding DNA: TGTGCCAGCTCCCGCACAGGGCCTAATCAGCCCCAGCATTTT. Translation: CASSRTGPNQPQHF. The chain combines TRBV18 with TRBJ1-5, with D perhaps TRBD1 (6 bases). The V gene lost 6 bases and the J gene lost 4 bases, with 13 bases spanning the gap. The CDR3 is made up of 14 amino acids. Germline V gene data show CDR1 as KGHSH and CDR2 as LQKENI.

This clone was recorded once. The V gene is TRBV29-1, the J gene TRBJ2-1, with TRBD2 identical over 13 bases. V dropped 0 bases and J dropped 9; count of bases not matched to a gene: 14. Germline V gene data show CDR1 as SQVTM and CDR2 as ANQGSEA. This CDR3 has 18 residues. The chain's CDR3 is CSVEEEGRRTSGRVEQFF. The CDR3 DNA reads TGCAGCGTTGAAGAAGAAGGCCGCCGGACTAGCGGGAGAGTTGAGCAGTTCTTC.

This clone has just one count. The V call is TRBV2, the J call TRBJ2-5, with 16 bases identical to TRBD2. Per the germline V gene, CDR1 is SNHLY and CDR2 is FYNNEI. Losses at the gene ends were 7 bases for V and 0 bases for J; bases not matched to a gene: 5. This CDR3 comprises 17 residues. CDR3 bases: TGTGCCAGCATCTTCGGGACTAGCGGGAGGGACCAAGAGACCCAGTACTTC. Translating gives CASIFGTSGRDQETQYF.

This CDR3 is CASSPAGKPYEQYF. The DNA of the CDR3 is TGTGCCAGCTCACCAGCAGGAAAACCCTACGAGCAGTACTTC. The chain joins TRBV18 to TRBJ2-7; D is ambiguous. Trimming removed 2 bases at V and 2 bases at J, with 10 bases between. This CDR3 has 14 residues. The germline V gene encodes CDR1 KGHSH and CDR2 LQKENI.

The V and J genes are TRBV7-9 and TRBJ2-3; TRBD2 matches 10 bases. Germline V gene data show CDR1 as SEHNR and CDR2 as FQNEAQ (reference sequence). The CDR3 consists of 16 residues. V lost 6 bases and J lost 2; bases outside the gene matches: 8. The DNA of the CDR3 is TGTGCCAGCAGTTCTAGCGGGAGTCAAGTCACAGATACGCAGTATTTT. Amino acids: CASSSSGSQVTDTQYF.

The chain has TRBV7-2 and TRBJ1-5; D remains unclear. CDR3 length: 13 amino acids. Germline values: CDR1 SGHTA, CDR2 FQGNSA. V lost 1 base and J lost 6, with 7 bases in between. CDR3 in amino acids: CASSLDISQPQHF. The CDR3, as DNA: TGTGCCAGCAGCTTAGATATTAGTCAGCCCCAGCATTTT. Combining the CDR3 with reference TRBV7-2 and TRBJ1-5 gives the whole variable domain GAGVSQSPSNKVTEKGKDVELRCDPISGHTALYWYRQSLGQGLEFLIYFQGNSAPDKSGLPSDRFSAERTGGSVSTLTIQRTQQEDSAVYLCASSLDISQPQHFGDGTRLSIL.